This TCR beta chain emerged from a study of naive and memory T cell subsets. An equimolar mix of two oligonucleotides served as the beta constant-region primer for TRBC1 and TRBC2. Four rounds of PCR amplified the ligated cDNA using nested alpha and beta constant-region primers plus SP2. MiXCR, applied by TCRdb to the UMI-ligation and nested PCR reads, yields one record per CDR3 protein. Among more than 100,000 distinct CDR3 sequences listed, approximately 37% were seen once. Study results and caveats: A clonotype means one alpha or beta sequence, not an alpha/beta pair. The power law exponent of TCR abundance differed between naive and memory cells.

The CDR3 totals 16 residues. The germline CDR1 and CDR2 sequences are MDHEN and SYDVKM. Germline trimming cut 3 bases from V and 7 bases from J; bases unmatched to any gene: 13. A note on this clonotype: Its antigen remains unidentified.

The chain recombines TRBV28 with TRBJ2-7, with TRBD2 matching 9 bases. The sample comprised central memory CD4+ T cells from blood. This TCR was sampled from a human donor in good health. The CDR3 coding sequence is TGTGCCAGCAGTTTCCCAAGCGGGAGGACGTCTTTTGAGCAGTACTTC. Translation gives CASSFPSGRTSFEQYF.